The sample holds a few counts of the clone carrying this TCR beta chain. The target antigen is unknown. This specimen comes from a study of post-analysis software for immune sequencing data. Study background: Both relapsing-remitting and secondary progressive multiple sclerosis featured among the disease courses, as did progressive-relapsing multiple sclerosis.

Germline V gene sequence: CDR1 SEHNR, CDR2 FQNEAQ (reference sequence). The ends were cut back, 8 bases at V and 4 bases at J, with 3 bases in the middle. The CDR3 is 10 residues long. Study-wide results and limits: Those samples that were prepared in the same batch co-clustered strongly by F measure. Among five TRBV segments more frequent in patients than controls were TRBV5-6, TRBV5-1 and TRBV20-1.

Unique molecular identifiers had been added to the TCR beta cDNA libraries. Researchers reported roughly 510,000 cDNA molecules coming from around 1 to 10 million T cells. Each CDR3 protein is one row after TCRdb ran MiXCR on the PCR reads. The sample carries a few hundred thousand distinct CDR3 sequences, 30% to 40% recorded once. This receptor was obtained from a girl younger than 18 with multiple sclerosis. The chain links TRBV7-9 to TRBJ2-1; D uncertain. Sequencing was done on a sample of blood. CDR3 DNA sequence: TGTGCCAGCGGATACAATGAGCAGTTCTTC. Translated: CASGYNEQFF.